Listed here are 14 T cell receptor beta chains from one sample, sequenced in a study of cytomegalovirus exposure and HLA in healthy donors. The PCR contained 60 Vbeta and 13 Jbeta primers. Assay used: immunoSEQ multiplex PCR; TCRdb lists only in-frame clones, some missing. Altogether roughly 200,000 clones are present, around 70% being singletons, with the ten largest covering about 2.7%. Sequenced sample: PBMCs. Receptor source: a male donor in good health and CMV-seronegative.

In DNA, the CDR3 is TGCGCCAGCAGCCAGAAAGGGGCGCTTGGAAACACCATATATTTT. It is translated as CASSQKGALGNTIYF. The chain combines TRBV4-1 with TRBJ1-3; tentatively, D is TRBD1 (5 bases). The CDR3 has 15 amino acids. Trimming pared 3 bases from V and 3 bases from J, leaving 12 bases between. Germline-derived CDR1 and CDR2 are MGHRA and YSYEKL.

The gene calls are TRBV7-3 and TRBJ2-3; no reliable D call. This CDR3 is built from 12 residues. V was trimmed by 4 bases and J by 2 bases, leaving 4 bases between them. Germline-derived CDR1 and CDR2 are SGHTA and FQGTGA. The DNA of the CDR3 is TGTGCCAGCAGCTCAAACACAGATACGCAGTATTTT. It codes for CASSSNTDTQYF.

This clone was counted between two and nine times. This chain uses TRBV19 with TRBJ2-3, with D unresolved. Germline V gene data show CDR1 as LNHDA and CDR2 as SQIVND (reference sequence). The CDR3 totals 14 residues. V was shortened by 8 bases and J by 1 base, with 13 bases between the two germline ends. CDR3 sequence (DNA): TGTGCCAGTCCGGCTGGTCGGGGCACAGATACGCAGTATTTT. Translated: CASPAGRGTDTQYF.

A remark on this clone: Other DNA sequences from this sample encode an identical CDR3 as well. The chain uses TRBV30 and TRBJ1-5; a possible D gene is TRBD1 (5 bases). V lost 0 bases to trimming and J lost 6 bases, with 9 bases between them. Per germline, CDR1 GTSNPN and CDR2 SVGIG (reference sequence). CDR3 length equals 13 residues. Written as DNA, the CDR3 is TGTGCCTGGAGTGTCCTCGGGGGTCAGCCCCAGCATTTT. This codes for CAWSVLGGQPQHF.

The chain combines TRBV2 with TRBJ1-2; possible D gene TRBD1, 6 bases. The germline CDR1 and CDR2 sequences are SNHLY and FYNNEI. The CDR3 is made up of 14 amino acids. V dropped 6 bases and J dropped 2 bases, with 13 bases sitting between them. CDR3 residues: CASSPQGYNYGYTF. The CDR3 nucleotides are TGTGCCAGCAGCCCACAGGGATACAACTATGGCTACACCTTC. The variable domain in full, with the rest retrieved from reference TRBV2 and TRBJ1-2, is EPEVTQTPSHQVTQMGQEVILRCVPISNHLYFYWYRQILGQKVEFLVSFYNNEISEKSEIFDDQFSVERPDGSNFTLKIRSTKLEDSAMYFCASSPQGYNYGYTFGSGTRLTVV.

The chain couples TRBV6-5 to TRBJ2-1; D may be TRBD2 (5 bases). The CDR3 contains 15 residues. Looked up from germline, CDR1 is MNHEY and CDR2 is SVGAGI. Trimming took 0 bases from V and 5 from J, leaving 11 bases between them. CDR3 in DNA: TGTGCCAGCAGTTACTCGAGGGCCGGGGACAATGAGCAGTTCTTC. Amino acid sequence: CASSYSRAGDNEQFF.

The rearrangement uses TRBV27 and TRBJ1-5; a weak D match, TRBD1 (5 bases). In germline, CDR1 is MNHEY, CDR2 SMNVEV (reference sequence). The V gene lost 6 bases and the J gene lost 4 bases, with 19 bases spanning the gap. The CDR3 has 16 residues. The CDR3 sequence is CASRKGTSAGNQPQHF. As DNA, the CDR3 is TGTGCCAGCAGGAAGGGGACCTCAGCGGGGAATCAGCCCCAGCATTTT.

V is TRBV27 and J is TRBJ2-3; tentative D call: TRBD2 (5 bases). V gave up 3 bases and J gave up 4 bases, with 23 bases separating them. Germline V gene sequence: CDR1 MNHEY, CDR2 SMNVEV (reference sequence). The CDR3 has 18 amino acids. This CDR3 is CASSFPCKLVIVADTQYF. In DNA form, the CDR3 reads TGTGCCAGCAGTTTCCCATGTAAACTAGTTATTGTCGCAGATACGCAGTATTTT.

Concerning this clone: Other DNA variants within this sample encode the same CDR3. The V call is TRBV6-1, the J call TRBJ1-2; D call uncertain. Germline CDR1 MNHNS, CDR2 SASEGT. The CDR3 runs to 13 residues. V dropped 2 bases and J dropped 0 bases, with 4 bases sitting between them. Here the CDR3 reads CASSETANYGYTF. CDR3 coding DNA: TGTGCCAGCAGTGAAACAGCTAACTATGGCTACACCTTC.

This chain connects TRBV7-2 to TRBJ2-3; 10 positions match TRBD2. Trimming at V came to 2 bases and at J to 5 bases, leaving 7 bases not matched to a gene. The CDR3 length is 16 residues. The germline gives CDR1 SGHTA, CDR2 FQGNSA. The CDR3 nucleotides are TGTGCCAGCAGCTTATGGGGAAGCGGGAGGGGAGATACGCAGTATTTT. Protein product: CASSLWGSGRGDTQYF.

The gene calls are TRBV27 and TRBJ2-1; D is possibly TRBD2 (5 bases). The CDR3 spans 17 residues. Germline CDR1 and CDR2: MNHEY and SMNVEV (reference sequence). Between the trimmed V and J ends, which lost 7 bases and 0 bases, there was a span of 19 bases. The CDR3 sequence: CASNPPPLADSYNEQFF. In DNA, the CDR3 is TGTGCCAGCAACCCCCCCCCTCTAGCAGACTCCTACAATGAGCAGTTCTTC.

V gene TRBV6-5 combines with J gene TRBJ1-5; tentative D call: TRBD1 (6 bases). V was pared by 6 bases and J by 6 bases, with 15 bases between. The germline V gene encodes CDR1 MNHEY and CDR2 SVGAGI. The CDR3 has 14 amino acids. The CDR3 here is CASRRTGLTQPQHF. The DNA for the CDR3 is TGTGCCAGCAGACGTACAGGGTTGACTCAGCCCCAGCATTTT.

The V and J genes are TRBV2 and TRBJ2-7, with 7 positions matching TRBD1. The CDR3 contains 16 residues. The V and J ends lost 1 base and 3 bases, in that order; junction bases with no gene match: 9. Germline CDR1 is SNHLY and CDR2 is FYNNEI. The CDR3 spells CASSEEERGPFYEQYF. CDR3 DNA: TGTGCCAGCAGTGAAGAAGAGAGGGGGCCCTTCTACGAGCAGTACTTC.

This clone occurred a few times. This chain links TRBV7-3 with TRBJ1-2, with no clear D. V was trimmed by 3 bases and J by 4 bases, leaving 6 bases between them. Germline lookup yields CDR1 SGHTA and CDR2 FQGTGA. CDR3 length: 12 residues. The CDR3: CASSFGGYGYTF. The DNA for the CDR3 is TGTGCCAGCAGCTTCGGAGGCTATGGCTACACCTTC.